This T cell receptor (beta chain) was captured in a study of control samples from healthy donors and cancer patients. Trimming removed 1 base from V and 4 bases from J; junction bases left unmatched: 5. CDR1 is MGHRA, CDR2 YSYEKL, per germline. The CDR3 consists of 16 residues. Produced via immunoSEQ multiplex PCR; TCRdb's table is partial and in-frame only. The sample lists about 130,000 clones, roughly 90% occurring once. The chain carries TRBV4-1 and TRBJ2-1, with 9 bases matching TRBD2. The clonotype originates from a middle-aged man with head and neck cancer. The sequenced sample consisted of PBMCs. The CDR3 sequence: CASSQVPSGTYNEQFF. CDR3 nucleotides: TGCGCCAGCAGCCAAGTCCCTAGCGGGACATACAATGAGCAGTTCTTC.